These 21 T cell receptor beta chains originate from one sample sequenced in a study of cytomegalovirus exposure and HLA in healthy donors. The PCR made use of 60 Vbeta and 13 Jbeta primers. Libraries were prepared by immunoSEQ multiplex PCR; TCRdb keeps only in-frame clonotypes and omits some of them. The sample lists about 80,000 clones, roughly 65% occurring once. The specimen sequenced was PBMCs. The receptor set was obtained from a male donor in good health and CMV-seropositive.

V usage is TRBV6-1 and J usage is TRBJ2-7, with a weak D call TRBD2 (6 bases). CDR1 and CDR2 from the germline V gene are MNHNS and SASEGT. The CDR3 length is 14 residues. V shed 2 bases and J shed 3 bases, with 11 bases lying between them. As DNA, the CDR3 is TGTGCCAGCAGTGAATCTTTCGGGGGCTACGAGCAGTACTTC. Translation: CASSESFGGYEQYF.

The gene calls are TRBV30 and TRBJ2-7; D not resolved. CDR3 length: 14 residues. The germline gives CDR1 GTSNPN, CDR2 SVGIG (reference sequence). The germline V and J ends were trimmed by 0 bases and 4 bases, with 13 bases remaining between them. The CDR3 loop is CAWSVRGPAYEQYF. The CDR3, as DNA: TGTGCCTGGAGTGTACGAGGCCCGGCGTACGAGCAGTACTTC. Combining the CDR3 with reference TRBV30 and TRBJ2-7 gives the whole variable domain SQTIHQWPATLVQPVGSPLSLECTVEGTSNPNLYWYRQAAGRGLQLLFYSVGIGQISSEVPQNLSASRPQDRQFILSSKKLLLSDSGFYLCAWSVRGPAYEQYFGPGTRLTVT.

V usage is TRBV5-1 and J usage is TRBJ2-7; possibly TRBD2 for D (5 bases). Trimming removed 4 bases at V and 5 bases at J, with 16 bases between. Germline loops: CDR1 SGHRS, CDR2 YFSETQ. The CDR3 has 14 residues. Here the CDR3 reads CASSRERSSDEQYF. In nucleotides, the CDR3 is TGCGCCAGCAGCCGCGAGCGGTCTAGTGACGAGCAGTACTTC.

The chain carries TRBV6-5 and TRBJ2-7; D gene ambiguous. The length of the CDR3 is 15 residues. CDR1 and CDR2 from the germline V gene are MNHEY and SVGAGI. Between the trimmed V and J ends, which lost 8 bases and 3 bases, there was a span of 20 bases. The CDR3 sequence: CASQTRHPGLYEQYF. CDR3 DNA sequence: TGTGCCAGCCAAACCCGACACCCCGGCCTCTACGAGCAGTACTTC.

The chain joins TRBV19 to TRBJ2-3; 12 positions match TRBD2. Per germline, CDR1 LNHDA and CDR2 SQIVND (reference sequence). The CDR3 is 20 amino acids. Germline trimming cut 7 bases from V and 0 bases from J; bases unmatched to any gene: 17. As DNA, the CDR3 is TGTGCCAGTACAACAAGACTAGCGGGAGAGGGGAAAGCTAGCACAGATACGCAGTATTTT. Translated, it gives CASTTRLAGEGKASTDTQYF.

CDR3 DNA: TGTGCCAGTAGTACTAGCGGGAGGGCCCGCACAGATACGCAGTATTTT. It encodes CASSTSGRARTDTQYF. This chain connects TRBV19 to TRBJ2-3; 12 nucleotides agree with TRBD2. CDR1 and CDR2 (germline): LNHDA, SQIVND (reference sequence). The CDR3 covers 16 residues. The V and J ends lost 4 bases and 1 base, in that order; junction bases with no gene match: 3.

The chain joins TRBV7-3 to TRBJ2-5, with TRBD2 identical over 12 bases. Germline-derived CDR1 and CDR2 are SGHTA and FQGTGA. The CDR3 consists of 15 residues. Trimming took 2 bases from V and 7 from J; bases not matched to a gene: 5. CDR3 sequence reads: CASSLGPTSGGTQYF. The CDR3 DNA follows: TGTGCCAGCAGCTTAGGACCGACTAGCGGGGGGACCCAGTACTTC. Using reference TRBV7-3 and TRBJ2-5 for the parts outside the CDR3, the full variable domain is GAGVSQTPSNKVTEKGKYVELRCDPISGHTALYWYRQSLGQGPEFLIYFQGTGAADDSGLPNDRFFAVRPEGSVSTLKIQRTERGDSAVYLCASSLGPTSGGTQYFGPGTRLLVL.

The CDR3 bases are TGTGCCAGCACCCTACACCCGGGGGACACTGAAGCTTTCTTT. Its translation: CASTLHPGDTEAFF. The chain has TRBV2 and TRBJ1-1; D possibly corresponds to TRBD1 (5 bases). Trimming cost V 7 bases and J 3 bases, with 15 bases left between them. This CDR3 is 14 amino acids long. Per the germline V gene, CDR1 is SNHLY and CDR2 is FYNNEI.

The chain recombines TRBV7-6 with TRBJ2-1; 8 nucleotides agree with TRBD2. The V segment lost 2 bases and the J segment 10 bases; nucleotides outside the gene matches: 10. Germline CDR1 and CDR2: SGHVS and FNYEAQ. The CDR3 sequence is 15 residues long. The CDR3 spells CASSLQAGEGSEQFF. CDR3 sequence (DNA): TGTGCCAGCAGCTTACAAGCGGGAGAGGGAAGCGAGCAGTTCTTC.

The rearrangement uses TRBV4-1 and TRBJ2-2, with D uncertain. This CDR3 is 16 amino acids long. V was clipped by 5 bases and J by 0 bases, with 13 bases between them. Germline V gene sequence: CDR1 MGHRA, CDR2 YSYEKL. CDR3 region: CASSGALGTNTGELFF. The CDR3 bases are TGCGCCAGCAGCGGAGCCCTCGGCACGAACACCGGGGAGCTGTTTTTT.

This sequence joins TRBV30 and TRBJ2-2; 8 bases are shared with TRBD2. The germline V gene encodes CDR1 GTSNPN and CDR2 SVGIG (reference sequence). The J segment lost 6 bases and the V segment lost 5 bases, leaving 11 bases of the junction unmatched. The CDR3 is 15 amino acids. The CDR3 DNA is TGTGCCTGGTTAGCGGGACCCGTTTCGGCCGGGGAGCTGTTTTTT. Its protein is CAWLAGPVSAGELFF.

This clone was recorded a few times. The chain is built from TRBV5-4 and TRBJ2-5, with 10 bases lining up with TRBD1. The germline gives CDR1 SGHNT, CDR2 YYREEE (reference sequence). V shed 3 bases and J 5 bases; nucleotides not matched to a gene: 7. The CDR3 is 15 amino acids. CDR3 DNA sequence: TGTGCCAGCAGCTCCCGGGACAGGGGAATGGAGACCCAGTACTTC. Amino acid sequence: CASSSRDRGMETQYF.

The J gene is TRBJ1-1, the V gene TRBV5-1; 9 bases are a match to TRBD1. This CDR3 comprises 17 residues. V was pared by 2 bases and J by 3 bases, with 11 bases of the junction left unmatched. Germline V gene lookup returns CDR1 SGHRS and CDR2 YFSETQ. CDR3 amino acids: CASSLAGTGFRDTEAFF. CDR3 coding DNA: TGCGCCAGCAGCTTAGCCGGGACAGGGTTCCGGGACACTGAAGCTTTCTTT.

In this sample, this clone turned up a few times. The rearrangement links TRBV30 to TRBJ1-5; D remains unclear. Germline values: CDR1 GTSNPN, CDR2 SVGIG (reference sequence). V was clipped by 3 bases and J by 2 bases, with 17 bases between them. The CDR3 spans 16 residues. The CDR3: CAWSGGGGIGNQPQHF. The CDR3 DNA is TGTGCCTGGAGCGGCGGCGGAGGAATAGGCAATCAGCCCCAGCATTTT.

This clone was counted between two and nine times. The CDR3 DNA reads as TGTGCCAGCAGTAAAGCGGGGGGCTCCTACGAGCAGTACTTC. Translation gives CASSKAGGSYEQYF. The chain uses TRBV6-5 and TRBJ2-7; 9 positions agree with TRBD2. Trimming at V came to 5 bases and at J to 0 bases, leaving 2 bases not matched to a gene. The CDR3 totals 14 residues. Germline CDR1 reads MNHEY; CDR2 reads SVGAGI.

This sequence joins TRBV9 and TRBJ2-3; no clear D. Germline CDR1 SGDLS, CDR2 YYNGEE. V was clipped by 5 bases and J by 1 base, with 14 bases between them. The CDR3 is 15 amino acids. The CDR3 reads CASSPSVLGTDTQYF. CDR3 in DNA: TGTGCCAGCAGTCCGTCTGTCCTAGGCACAGATACGCAGTATTTT.

The rearrangement links TRBV6-1 to TRBJ1-5, with D maybe TRBD1 (6 bases). The V gene's germline CDR1 is MNHNS and CDR2 SASEGT. The CDR3 extends over 15 amino acids. Trimming shortened V by 7 bases and J by 6 bases, and 19 bases separated the two germline ends. CDR3 amino acids: CASIPGGGLSQPQHF. CDR3 bases: TGTGCCAGCATTCCCGGCGGGGGGCTTAGTCAGCCCCAGCATTTT.

This clone has just a few counts. The chain uses TRBV2 and TRBJ1-1; D is undetermined. This CDR3 has 13 residues. Germline loops: CDR1 SNHLY, CDR2 FYNNEI. Trimming removed 6 bases from V and 0 bases from J, with 8 bases in between. CDR3 sequence reads: CASSPRVNTEAFF. The CDR3 bases are TGTGCCAGCAGCCCGAGGGTGAACACTGAAGCTTTCTTT.

This clone came up a few times. The chain couples TRBV6-1 to TRBJ2-3; 12 bases map to TRBD2. Germline CDR1 reads MNHNS; CDR2 reads SASEGT. The CDR3 totals 20 residues. V dropped 0 bases and J dropped 0; count of bases not matched to a gene: 10. CDR3 protein: CASSEAVWTSGASSTDTQYF. The DNA of the CDR3 is TGTGCCAGCAGTGAAGCGGTCTGGACTAGCGGGGCCTCTAGCACAGATACGCAGTATTTT.

The rearrangement joins TRBV6-1 to TRBJ2-1; 10 nucleotides align to TRBD2. The CDR3 is 14 amino acids. With 7 bases clipped from V and 9 bases from J, the junction kept 9 bases outside the gene matches. Germline V lookup: CDR1 MNHNS, CDR2 SASEGT. For the CDR3, the DNA is TGTGCCAGCATGGGCAGCGGGGGGGCCTTTGAGCAGTTCTTC. This gives the protein CASMGSGGAFEQFF.

V and J are TRBV18 and TRBJ2-5, with 8 nucleotides matching TRBD2. Germline values: CDR1 KGHSH, CDR2 LQKENI. Losses at the gene ends were 1 base for V and 5 bases for J; bases not matched to a gene: 9. This CDR3 is built from 16 residues. In nucleotides, the CDR3 is TGTGCCAGCTCACCACTCGCCGGGACTAGGAGGGAGACCCAGTACTTC. This sequence encodes CASSPLAGTRRETQYF.